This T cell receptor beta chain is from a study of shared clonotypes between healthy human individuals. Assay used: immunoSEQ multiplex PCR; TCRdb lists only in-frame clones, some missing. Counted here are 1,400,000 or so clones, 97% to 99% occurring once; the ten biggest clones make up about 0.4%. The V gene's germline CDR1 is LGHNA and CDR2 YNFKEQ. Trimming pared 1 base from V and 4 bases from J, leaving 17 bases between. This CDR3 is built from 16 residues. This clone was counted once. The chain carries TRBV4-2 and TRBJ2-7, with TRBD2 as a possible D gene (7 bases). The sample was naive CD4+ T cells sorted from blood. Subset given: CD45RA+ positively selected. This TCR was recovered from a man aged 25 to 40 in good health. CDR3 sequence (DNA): TGTGCCAGCAGCCAAGTTCGGGGGGCTGGCTTTTACGAGCAGTACTTC. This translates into CASSQVRGAGFYEQYF.